This T cell receptor beta chain was recorded in a study of CD8+ T cells in alopecia areata. This CDR3 has 13 amino acids. The germline gives CDR1 MGHDK, CDR2 SYGVNS. V lost 5 bases, J lost 7 bases, and 15 bases lay in between. Extracted from the samples, RNA was reverse transcribed into cDNA to serve as the sequencing template. Measured with immunoSEQ multiplex PCR; TCRdb has only the in-frame clones, and not every one. The table shows some 190,000 clones, with just over 65% occurring only once. As to treatment: oral pan-JAK inhibitor, 5-10 mg twice daily. Cell sorting on a FACSAria was used to separate CD4+ and CD8+ T cells from the PBMCs.

The chain uses TRBV25-1 and TRBJ2-7, with TRBD2 as a possible D gene (6 bases). Here the sequenced sample was CD4+ T cells sorted from blood, taken around week 46, from a patient treated with tofacitinib. The clonotype originates from a human donor with alopecia areata. The CDR3, as DNA: TGTGCCAGCAGTAATCACGGGGCGGGAGAGCAGTACTTC. Its translation: CASSNHGAGEQYF.